This T cell receptor (beta chain) was captured by sequencing in a study of cytomegalovirus exposure and HLA in healthy donors. Whole-study findings and limits: The study designated roughly 150 TCR beta chains cytomegalovirus-associated. In a later analysis, a missense DCLRE1C variant was linked to TCR beta V- and J-gene trimming.

Details on this clone: The antigen is unknown.

It was with 60 Vbeta and 13 Jbeta primers that the PCR ran. The method was immunoSEQ multiplex PCR; TCRdb's version includes in-frame clones alone and lacks a portion of them. This sample has roughly 150,000 clones, with 70% to 80% found just once. CDR1 and CDR2 from the germline V gene are LGHNA and YSLEER. The CDR3 has 14 residues. Trimming stripped 1 base from V and 12 bases from J, with 16 bases between. The sequenced sample consisted of PBMCs. This TCR was recovered from a male donor in good health and CMV-seronegative. The chain joins TRBV4-3 to TRBJ2-1, with D possibly matching TRBD2 (6 bases). CDR3 sequence reads: CASSQGLVGVSQFF. CDR3 bases: TGCGCCAGCAGCCAAGGACTAGTGGGGGTTTCGCAGTTCTTC.